The clone carrying this T cell receptor (beta chain) occurred once. Libraries were prepared by immunoSEQ multiplex PCR; TCRdb keeps only in-frame clonotypes and omits some of them. Altogether under 250,000 clones are present, around 92% being singletons, with the ten largest covering approximately 4.3%. Germline V gene lookup returns CDR1 SGHTA and CDR2 FQGNSA. The CDR3 sequence is 16 residues long. With 3 bases removed from V and 3 bases from J, the gap between germline ends came to 14 bases. Clinical history reported by participants formed the basis on which cohorts were assigned. The entry originates in a study of blood T cell repertoires in COVID-19. Study summary: From T cells, B-cell-depleted T cells, or PBMCs came the material, which was cDNA or gDNA.

The specimen sequenced was PBMCs or T cells enriched from blood (not recorded which). The clonotype originates from a woman aged 25 to 45 with acute COVID-19. The chain couples TRBV7-2 to TRBJ2-2; perhaps TRBD1 as D (5 bases). The CDR3 region has the DNA TGTGCCAGCAGCTTTAAGGTGGGGCAGTACACCGGGGAGCTGTTTTTT. Its protein product is CASSFKVGQYTGELFF.